The 14 T cell receptor beta chains below were found in one sample sequenced in a study of cytomegalovirus exposure and HLA in healthy donors. With 60 Vbeta and 13 Jbeta primers, the PCR was carried out. Only in-frame clones appear in the TCRdb table, and some are missing; sequencing was by immunoSEQ multiplex PCR. The sample shows hundreds of thousands of clones, over 85% of them seen only once. Specimen: PBMCs. The source is a young woman in good health and CMV-seronegative.

The chain joins TRBV11-2 to TRBJ2-5; 12 nucleotides agree with TRBD2. Germline loops: CDR1 SGHAT, CDR2 FQNNGV. The CDR3 has 17 amino acids. V shed 1 base and J 3 bases; nucleotides not matched to a gene: 6. This CDR3 reads CASSLGASGGAKETQYF. In DNA, the CDR3 is TGTGCCAGCAGCTTAGGGGCTAGCGGGGGGGCTAAAGAGACCCAGTACTTC.

The genes are TRBV2 and TRBJ2-7, with 8 bases aligning to TRBD1. The trim removed 6 bases at V and 6 bases at J, leaving 1 base unmatched. CDR1 SNHLY and CDR2 FYNNEI come from the germline V gene. This CDR3 comprises 11 residues. CDR3 sequence: CASRTGAEQYF. The CDR3, as DNA: TGTGCCAGCAGGACAGGGGCCGAGCAGTACTTC.

J is TRBJ1-2 and V is TRBV20-1; D is ambiguous. Germline values: CDR1 DFQATT, CDR2 SNEGSKA (reference sequence). The CDR3 contains 8 residues. Trimming removed 6 bases from V and 7 bases from J, with 3 bases in between. CDR3 amino acids: CSASGYTF. The DNA of the CDR3 is TGCAGTGCCTCTGGCTACACCTTC.

The chain is built from TRBV29-1 and TRBJ2-7; D is possibly TRBD1 (7 bases). V lost 6 bases to trimming and J lost 2 bases, with 17 bases between them. This CDR3 has 14 amino acids. The germline V gene has CDR1 SQVTM and CDR2 ANQGSEA. The CDR3 here is CSVGRTGKAYEQYF. The CDR3 coding sequence is TGCAGCGTGGGGAGGACAGGTAAAGCCTACGAGCAGTACTTC.

This chain links TRBV5-1 with TRBJ1-1; 8 positions match TRBD1. This CDR3 region has 14 residues. Germline V gene lookup returns CDR1 SGHRS and CDR2 YFSETQ. Germline trimming cut 4 bases from V and 1 base from J; bases unmatched to any gene: 3. The CDR3 region is CASSKDRENTEAFF. CDR3 DNA sequence: TGCGCCAGCAGCAAGGACAGGGAGAACACTGAAGCTTTCTTT.

V gene TRBV7-3 combines with J gene TRBJ2-1, with TRBD1 matching over 7 bases. There are 14 residues in the CDR3. Germline CDR1 SGHTA, CDR2 FQGTGA. Trimming at V came to 1 base and at J to 4 bases, leaving 1 base not matched to a gene. CDR3 coding DNA: TGTGCCAGCAGCTTAAGGGGACAGTACAATGAGCAGTTCTTC. It encodes CASSLRGQYNEQFF.

The chain employs TRBV6-1 and TRBJ2-7, with D perhaps TRBD2 (6 bases). The V and J ends lost 4 bases and 7 bases respectively, with 17 bases between them. The CDR3 extends over 14 amino acids. Germline V gene data show CDR1 as MNHNS and CDR2 as SASEGT. This CDR3 reads CASSVLRGYSEQYF. CDR3 sequence (DNA): TGTGCCAGCAGTGTGTTGCGGGGTTACTCGGAGCAGTACTTC.

This clone was detected only once. The rearrangement joins TRBV19 to TRBJ2-1; 10 positions match TRBD2. CDR1 is LNHDA and CDR2 is SQIVND in the germline V gene (reference sequence). There are 14 residues in the CDR3. V dropped 4 bases and J dropped 8; count of bases not matched to a gene: 5. The CDR3 protein is CASSTQRGGHEQFF. The CDR3 DNA reads as TGTGCCAGTAGTACCCAGCGGGGGGGCCATGAGCAGTTCTTC.

The chain has TRBV5-4 and TRBJ2-2, with TRBD2 identical over 12 bases. Germline-derived CDR1 and CDR2 are SGHNT and YYREEE (reference sequence). V trimming: 8 bases; J trimming: 3 bases; junction bases outside the gene matches: 5. The CDR3 sequence is 15 residues long. The chain's CDR3 is CASQTSGGDTGELFF. CDR3 coding DNA: TGTGCCAGTCAGACTAGCGGGGGAGACACCGGGGAGCTGTTTTTT.

The V and J genes are TRBV5-1 and TRBJ1-1; TRBD1 agrees at 8 bases. The germline V gene has CDR1 SGHRS and CDR2 YFSETQ. The CDR3 extends over 15 amino acids. J was trimmed by 3 bases and V by 4 bases; bases with no gene match: 8. CDR3 in amino acids: CASSRLTGGDTEAFF. DNA of the CDR3: TGCGCCAGCAGCCGTCTCACAGGGGGGGACACTGAAGCTTTCTTT.

The chain combines TRBV4-1 with TRBJ1-1, with TRBD1 matching 8 bases. The CDR3 loop spans 15 amino acids. J was trimmed by 7 bases and V by 5 bases; bases with no gene match: 12. CDR1 is MGHRA and CDR2 is YSYEKL in the germline V gene. The CDR3 DNA is TGCGCCAGCAGCAGATTATCAGGGGGCCTGGGTGAAGCTTTCTTT. Encoded protein: CASSRLSGGLGEAFF.

The V call is TRBV10-3, the J call TRBJ1-5; 9 nucleotides line up with TRBD1. The length of the CDR3 is 16 residues. Germline CDR1 ENHRY, CDR2 SYGVKD. V was pared by 6 bases and J by 5 bases, with 11 bases of the junction left unmatched. The CDR3 region has the DNA TGTGCCATCAGAGCCACCGGGACAGGGCCTGATCAGCCCCAGCATTTT. It codes for CAIRATGTGPDQPQHF.

This chain uses TRBV2 with TRBJ2-7, with D perhaps matching TRBD2 (6 bases). The V and J ends lost 5 bases and 3 bases respectively, with 23 bases between them. CDR1 is SNHLY and CDR2 is FYNNEI in the germline V gene. This CDR3 region has 17 residues. CDR3 amino acids: CASSPLGGSRVLYEQYF. CDR3 coding DNA: TGTGCCAGCAGTCCCCTAGGAGGGTCTCGAGTCCTCTACGAGCAGTACTTC. Drawing the rest from reference TRBV2 and TRBJ2-7, the complete variable domain is EPEVTQTPSHQVTQMGQEVILRCVPISNHLYFYWYRQILGQKVEFLVSFYNNEISEKSEIFDDQFSVERPDGSNFTLKIRSTKLEDSAMYFCASSPLGGSRVLYEQYFGPGTRLTVT.

With respect to this clone: The same CDR3 also results from other DNA sequences found in this sample. The V gene is TRBV6-4, the J gene TRBJ1-6; D is unresolved. In germline, CDR1 is MRHNA, CDR2 SNTAGT. The CDR3 runs to 15 residues. Trimming removed 2 bases at V and 3 bases at J, with 8 bases between. This chain's CDR3 is CASSDRGDYNSPLHF. Written as DNA, the CDR3 is TGTGCCAGCAGTGACCGCGGGGACTATAATTCACCCCTCCACTTT.